This entry describes one TCR beta chain. Its specificity is unknown. At one end, the junction sequence differs from germline, possibly due to a read error. These data come from a study of cytomegalovirus exposure and HLA in healthy donors. Study details: Some 80 million unique TCR sequences came from HLA-typed donors in an early release.

Germline CDR1 SSHAT, CDR2 FNYEAQ (reference sequence). The CDR3 has 12 amino acids. The PCR contained 60 Vbeta and 13 Jbeta primers. Generated by immunoSEQ multiplex PCR, the TCRdb table keeps only in-frame clones and is missing some. The profile shows 130,000 to 150,000 clones, 73% of them singletons. Healthy donors of bone marrow made up the group. Study observations and caveats: Being indistinguishable, some V segments were excluded, TRBV6-2 and TRBV6-3 among them. Several of the most significant clusters appeared, in a later analysis, to be linked to common viral pathogens.

The TCR comes from a woman aged 18-29 years in good health and CMV-seronegative. The sequencing sample was made of PBMCs. The chain couples TRBV7-7 to TRBJ2-5, with D maybe TRBD1 (6 bases). CDR3 nucleotides: TGTGCTAGCAGCCAGGGGTGGGAGACCCAGTACTTC. Translated, it gives CASSQGWETQYF.